The rows below give T cell receptor beta chains drawn from one sample of a study of CD8 T cells in Susac syndrome. TCRdb reanalysed the immunoSEQ multiplex PCR reads using MiXCR and keeps one entry per CDR3 protein. Of approximately 120,000 distinct CDR3 sequences detected, 80% to 95% appear once; the ten largest clones hold approximately 0.29%. The sample taken for sequencing was CD8+ T cells from PBMCs. The receptors derive from a human donor with multiple sclerosis. Each CDR3 is given without its conserved first and last residue.

CDR3aa: ASSPRQGRYYGYT
j_gene: TRBJ1-2
v_gene: TRBV4-1

CDR3aa: ASSEEGMGEQF
j_gene: TRBJ2-1
v_gene: TRBV9

CDR3aa: ASSLAGGVYEQY
j_gene: TRBJ2-7
v_gene: TRBV27

CDR3aa: ASSGDTQY
j_gene: TRBJ2-3
v_gene: TRBV5-1

CDR3aa: ASSIWYSPNTGELF
j_gene: TRBJ2-2
v_gene: TRBV19

CDR3aa: ASSLRAANTEAF
j_gene: TRBJ1-1
v_gene: TRBV7-6

CDR3aa: ATGDLRANTIY
j_gene: TRBJ1-3
v_gene: TRBV15

CDR3aa: ASSRTGERDTQY
j_gene: TRBJ2-3
v_gene: TRBV18

CDR3aa: ASSVAGGSGYEQY
j_gene: TRBJ2-7
v_gene: TRBV9

CDR3aa: ASSNTQGAREQY
j_gene: TRBJ2-7
v_gene: TRBV9

CDR3aa: ASSLRGPLRAVSEKLF
j_gene: TRBJ1-4
v_gene: TRBV7-3

CDR3aa: ASSFSPDSYNEQF
j_gene: TRBJ2-1
v_gene: TRBV5-1

CDR3aa: AWSVPKTGSGTEAF
j_gene: TRBJ1-1
v_gene: TRBV30

CDR3aa: ASSQRTPVTQY
j_gene: TRBJ2-3
v_gene: TRBV4-1

CDR3aa: ASSYPEQGAHGYT
j_gene: TRBJ1-2
v_gene: TRBV6-6

CDR3aa: ASSLDAPEKNIQY
j_gene: TRBJ2-4
v_gene: TRBV5-1

CDR3aa: ATSRERFETQY
j_gene: TRBJ2-5
v_gene: TRBV15

CDR3aa: ASRGTVRNEQF
j_gene: TRBJ2-1
v_gene: TRBV7-9

CDR3aa: ASSPEIRFQETQY
j_gene: TRBJ2-5
v_gene: TRBV7-9

CDR3aa: ASSPIDGALYEAF
j_gene: TRBJ1-1
v_gene: TRBV3-1

CDR3aa: ASSQDLGQRGTEAF
j_gene: TRBJ1-1
v_gene: TRBV4-1

CDR3aa: ATSGGLSNQPQH
j_gene: TRBJ1-5
v_gene: TRBV24-1

CDR3aa: ASSSLFGPVKNIQY
j_gene: TRBJ2-4
v_gene: TRBV6-6

CDR3aa: ASSQVRRQSTDTQY
j_gene: TRBJ2-3
v_gene: TRBV3-1

CDR3aa: ASSWRQGDSYNEQF
j_gene: TRBJ2-1
v_gene: TRBV5-1

CDR3aa: ASSLTPTGSEQY
j_gene: TRBJ2-7
v_gene: TRBV7-8

CDR3aa: ASSLRQGRSYEQY
j_gene: TRBJ2-7
v_gene: TRBV5-1

CDR3aa: ASSREGPPLIPQH
j_gene: TRBJ1-5
v_gene: TRBV4-1

CDR3aa: ASSQLAGVNTGELF
j_gene: TRBJ2-2
v_gene: TRBV4-1

CDR3aa: SVEAQTGARNEQF
j_gene: TRBJ2-1
v_gene: TRBV29-1

CDR3aa: ASSPTSLAYTVELF
j_gene: TRBJ2-2
v_gene: TRBV23-1

CDR3aa: ASSGAGIQETQY
j_gene: TRBJ2-5
v_gene: TRBV9

CDR3aa: ASSFGGELF
j_gene: TRBJ2-2
v_gene: TRBV11-2